This T cell receptor beta chain was identified in a study of blood T cell repertoires in COVID-19. Across the study: Acute and convalescent COVID-19 samples came from the United States, Italy and Spain. Sources were T cells, B-cell-depleted T cells, or PBMCs; the material itself was cDNA or gDNA.

Under the authors' procedure: Estimation of nucleated cell counts was performed using reference gene primer amplification. Assay: immunoSEQ multiplex PCR; the TCRdb copy retains only in-frame clones and omits some. V, J and clone size derive from that table, while D and trimming were established from the DNA sequence. This sample has 100,000 to 150,000 clones, with around 81% found just once. Germline CDR1 LNHDA, CDR2 SQIVND (reference sequence). CDR3 length: 15 residues. After removal of 7 bases from V and 7 bases from J, the junction contained 10 bases not matched to a gene. The material sequenced was peripheral blood. The origin of this receptor is a man aged 60-69 years with acute or convalescent COVID-19. The rearrangement links TRBV19 to TRBJ2-1; 10 positions agree with TRBD2. The CDR3 region is CASTRTSGKRNEQFF. The CDR3 DNA follows: TGTGCCAGTACCCGCACTAGCGGGAAGAGGAATGAGCAGTTCTTC.